This TCR beta chain appears in the sequencing data of a study of OX40 agonist ivuxolimab in advanced cancers. Looking at the study overall: Ivuxolimab was a fully human IgG2 agonistic monoclonal antibody targeting the costimulatory receptor OX40 (CD134). Intravenous ivuxolimab was administered to patients every 2 weeks at six dose levels: 0.01, 0.1, 0.3, 1.5, 3 and 10 mg/kg. Of the roughly 52 patients in dose escalation, about 20 had hepatocellular carcinoma, around 15 had melanoma, 9 had renal cell carcinoma and 9 had head and neck cancer. In the dose-escalation cohort, over 65% of patients were male, and the mean age was roughly 60 years, with a range of about 23 to 80. Prior anti-PD-1, anti-PD-L1 or anti-CTLA-4 therapy was permitted, and checkpoint inhibitors had been received by about 36% of dose-escalation patients. Partial responses were achieved by three dose-escalation patients, of whom one had hepatocellular carcinoma and two had cutaneous melanoma. The point of sequencing TCRbeta in the periphery was to test whether ivuxolimab changed TCR sequence diversity and drove clonal T-cell expansion. The monotherapy dose-escalation portion (N ≈ 50 patients) of the phase I ivuxolimab trial is reported in the paper. Overall study outcomes, separate from this receptor: Low levels of normalized T-cell clonal expansion were also seen in some nonresponding patients. After ivuxolimab, CD8+ T cells had more expanded clones than CD4+ T cells on average. Clonal expansion of both CD4+ and CD8+ blood T cells was observed from baseline to week 6 at doses 0.1 to 3.0 mg/kg. The antigen specificity of the peripheral T cells that underwent clonal expansion was not determined. In partial responders in the 0.1-3.0 mg/kg groups, normalized peripheral clonal expansion was found to be among the lowest, especially among CD8+ T cells.

Genomic DNA was isolated from the sorted cells so that the TCRbeta CDR3 region could be sequenced. The immunoSEQ Assay was used to sequence the TCRbeta CDR3 regions. In its TCRdb copy, this immuneACCESS table keeps in-frame sequences only and misses some clones. Where compared with another copy, unresolved V genes explain less than half of these, and the others have no known cause. This sample holds about 77,000 clones; around 86% were observed only once. The ten largest clonotypes hold less than 0.75% of the sample. According to the germline V gene, CDR1 reads MNHEY and CDR2 reads SVGAGI. The CDR3 runs 15 residues from the cysteine to the phenylalanine. The DNA shown is the 45-base CDR3, in frame from base 1. V trim: 6 bases; J trim: 2 bases; unmatched bases: 10. In the case of this clone: It has no known antigen specificity. The record has no base qualities; no much larger clone is one base away.

Patients with autoimmune disease history or receiving systemic immunosuppression were excluded from the trial. Peripheral blood for TCR sequencing was collected from all dose cohorts at baseline, on cycle 4 day 1, and on cycle 7 day 1. The samples were drawn from a first-in-human, open-label, multicenter phase I dose-escalation trial of ivuxolimab. The trial enrolled adults with locally advanced or metastatic head and neck squamous cell, hepatocellular, melanoma or renal cell carcinoma. CD4+ and CD8+ T cells were sorted separately from peripheral blood before TCR sequencing. This receptor was obtained from an adult with an advanced solid tumor such as melanoma, head and neck, liver or kidney cancer. Sequences were derived from CD4+ or CD8+ T cells sorted from blood, sampled in a trial of the OX40 agonist ivuxolimab. Recombination linked TRBV6-5 to TRBJ2-7; 7 central nucleotides agree with TRBD1. The DNA is TGTGCCAGCAGCACTACAGGGGTGGTGACCTACGAGCAGTACTTC. Its coded protein is CASSTTGVVTYEQYF.